This TCR beta chain was recorded in a study of spatial heterogeneity in lung cancer. Notes on the study in general: The appearance of ubiquitous expanded tumor TCRs in blood was greater at resection than follow-up.

The CDR3 sequence is 13 residues long. This clonotype was detected only a few times. Antigen specificity is unknown. Sequence at one end of the junction differs from germline and may be a read error. Sample time point: sample taken at primary tumor resection. Whole RNA was taken from tumor, nontumor lung or frozen PBMC; it was then sequenced unsorted. Samples came from 70 to 80 TRACERx patients with untreated early-stage lung cancer. Carried by each TCR cDNA molecule was a unique molecular identifier. One entry per CDR3 protein results from TCRdb running MiXCR on the 5' RACE reads. The profile shows about 92,000 distinct CDR3 sequences, less than 15% of them singletons.

The receptor was isolated from a male donor with early-stage non-small cell lung cancer. The chain links TRBV12-3 or TRBV12-4 to TRBJ2-1; the D is unclear. Sequenced here: PBMCs, sampled at surgery. CDR3 in DNA: TGTGTCAGCAGTCGGACGCCTTGGGATGAGCAGTTCTTC. Its translation: CVSSRTPWDEQFF.